This T cell receptor (beta chain) was profiled in a study of shared clonotypes between healthy human individuals. The assay ran at deep level. The data were produced by immunoSEQ multiplex PCR, yet TCRdb's version contains in-frame clones alone and is incomplete. The data contain 450,000 to 600,000 clones, 70% to 80% of them seen just once; the ten biggest clones take up over 9.5%. Donation came from healthy HIV-negative adults that had no recent acute infections or vaccinations. The donor cohort consisted entirely of Caucasian adults residing in Nashville, Tennessee. Germline V gene data show CDR1 as SGHRS and CDR2 as YFSETQ. CDR3 size: 14 residues. Trimming stripped 0 bases from V and 5 bases from J, with 12 bases between.

The TCR comes from a woman in her forties in good health. Some clones in this sample may be carry-over from other donors' samples. This rearrangement joins TRBV5-1 to TRBJ2-7, with D perhaps TRBD1 or TRBD2 (6 bases each). Sequencing was performed on PBMCs. CDR3 in amino acids: CASSLAGGPDEQYF. The CDR3 region has the DNA TGCGCCAGCAGCTTGGCCGGGGGCCCCGACGAGCAGTACTTC.